This TCR beta chain was retrieved from a study of quantifying T cell responses using KT2 cells. Study context: cDNA was made from DNase-treated RNA using alpha and beta constant primers. The second PCR was a qPCR stopped at a predetermined fluorescence threshold.

The cDNA 3' end received a ligated oligonucleotide with a UMI. First-round PCR used about 4 cycles and beta primers RC1.1 and RC1.2 covering TRBC1 and TRBC2. From the second PCR onward, TCR alpha and beta chains were processed separately. Via MiXCR, TCRdb re-called the UMI-ligation and nested PCR reads, giving one row per CDR3 protein. This table has roughly 38,000 distinct CDR3 sequences, approximately 15% appearing once. The sample is PBMC spiked with counted cells of clone KT2. This clonotype originated in a human donor. The sample taken for sequencing was PBMCs spiked with cells of the T cell clone KT2.

The DNA of the CDR3 is TGTGCCAGTACAAAGTGGGAGAACACTGAAGCTTTCTTT. Translated, it gives CASTKWENTEAFF. The chain uses TRBV19 and TRBJ1-1; no clear D gene. CDR1 and CDR2 (germline): LNHDA, SQIVND (reference sequence). CDR3 length: 13 residues. The V end was cut by 7 bases, the J end by 1 base, with 10 bases between.